This paragraph covers one T cell receptor (beta chain) sequence. Its antigen is unknown. These data originate in a study of cytomegalovirus exposure and HLA in healthy donors. Study-level findings and limits: From TCR beta sequences, most subjects' HLA-A and HLA-B alleles were reportedly predicted accurately. In a later analysis, the majority of CMV-associated beta chains seemingly showed HLA restriction. Later analysis reportedly placed an Asian-associated ancestry cluster below the roughly 680-donor mean in N-insertions.

In germline, CDR1 is SQVTM, CDR2 ANQGSEA. The CDR3 covers 11 residues. V lost 4 bases to trimming and J lost 9 bases, with 12 bases between them. 13 Jbeta primers and 60 Vbeta primers were used for the PCR. The protocol was immunoSEQ multiplex PCR, while the TCRdb copy is restricted to in-frame clones and leaves out a portion. The sample lists some 110,000 clones; 65% to 80% were seen once. The clonotype comes from a woman aged 40 to 50 in good health and CMV-seropositive. The sample was PBMCs. The V and J genes are TRBV29-1 and TRBJ1-2; D is unclear. DNA of the CDR3: TGCAGCGTTGTGGAGACTTCCCGCTACACCTTC. It codes for CSVVETSRYTF.